What follows describes a single T cell receptor (beta chain). This sample stems from a study of blood T cell repertoires in COVID-19. Turning to the study itself: Material from acute and convalescent COVID-19 was sourced from the United States, Italy and Spain.

Germline assignment: CDR1 SGDLS and CDR2 YYNGEE. The CDR3 consists of 17 residues. V shed 4 bases, J shed 5 bases, and the junction held 15 bases outside the gene matches. Study processing details: Amplifying reference gene primers gave estimates of nucleated cell counts. Some clones are missing from TCRdb's copy, which holds only in-frame ones; the method was immunoSEQ multiplex PCR. The DNA was the basis for D and trimming; V, J and clone size are from that table. The table includes about 350,000 clones, 88% detected once. Those who participated ranged in age from roughly 18 to 90 years and resided in about two dozen US areas. Cohorts were assigned according to the clinical history that participants reported.

This receptor was taken from a woman aged 30 to 39 who had been exposed to COVID-19. The V gene is TRBV9, the J gene TRBJ2-1; 7 bases match TRBD1. Sequenced: PBMCs or T cells enriched from blood (not recorded which). CDR3 amino acids: CASSPAGTVRTHNEQFF. CDR3 sequence (DNA): TGTGCCAGCAGCCCAGCCGGGACAGTAAGAACTCACAATGAGCAGTTCTTC.